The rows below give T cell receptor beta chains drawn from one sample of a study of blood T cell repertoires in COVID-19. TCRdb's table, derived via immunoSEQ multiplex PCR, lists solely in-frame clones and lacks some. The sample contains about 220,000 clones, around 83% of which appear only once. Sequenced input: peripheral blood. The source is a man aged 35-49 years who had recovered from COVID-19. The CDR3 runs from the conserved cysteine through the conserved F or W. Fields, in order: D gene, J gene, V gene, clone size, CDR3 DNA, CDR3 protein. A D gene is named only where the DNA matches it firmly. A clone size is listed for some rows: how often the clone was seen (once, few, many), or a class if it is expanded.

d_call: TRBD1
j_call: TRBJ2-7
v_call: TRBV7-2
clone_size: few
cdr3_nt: TGTGCCAGCAGCACAACAGGGGGTTTAACCTACGAGCAGTACTTC
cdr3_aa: CASSTTGGLTYEQYF

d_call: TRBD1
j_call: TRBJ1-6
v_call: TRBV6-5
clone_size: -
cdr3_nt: TGTGCCAGCAGTTTGGGACAGGGAGGTTCACCCCTCCACTTT
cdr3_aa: CASSLGQGGSPLHF

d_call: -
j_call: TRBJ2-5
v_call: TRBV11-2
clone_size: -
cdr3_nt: TGTGCCAGCAGCTCCGCAGGAGAGACCCAGTACTTC
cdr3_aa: CASSSAGETQYF

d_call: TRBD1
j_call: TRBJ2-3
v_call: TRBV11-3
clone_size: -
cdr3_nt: TGTGCCAGCAGCTCGGGACAGGGGCGAGATACGCAGTATTTT
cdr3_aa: CASSSGQGRDTQYF

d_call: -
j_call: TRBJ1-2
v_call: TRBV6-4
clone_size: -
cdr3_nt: TGTGCCAGCAGTGACTCAGGCCAGGGGTCGGCGGACTATGGCTACACCTTC
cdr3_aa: CASSDSGQGSADYGYTF

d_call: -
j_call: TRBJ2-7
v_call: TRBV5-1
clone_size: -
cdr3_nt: TGCGCCAGCAGCTCCCAGGGGTTATCAGGCGAGCAGTACTTC
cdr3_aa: CASSSQGLSGEQYF

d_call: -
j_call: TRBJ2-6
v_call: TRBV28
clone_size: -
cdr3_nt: TGTGCCAGCAGCCCAGGGGGAGGAGGGGCCAACGTCCTGACTTTC
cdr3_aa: CASSPGGGGANVLTF

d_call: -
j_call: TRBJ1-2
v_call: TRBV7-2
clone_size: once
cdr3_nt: TGTGCCAGCAGCTTGGAGACCCTAAGGGGGTCGGAGGGCTACACCTTC
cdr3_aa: CASSLETLRGSEGYTF

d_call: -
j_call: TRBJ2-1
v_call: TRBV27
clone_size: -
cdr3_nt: TGTGCCAGCGGGAGCTCCCCTGGTGAGCAGTTCTTC
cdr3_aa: CASGSSPGEQFF

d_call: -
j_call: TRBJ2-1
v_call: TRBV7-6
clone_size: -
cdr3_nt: TGTGCCAGCAGTGATAACCGGGCCAGGGGCAATGAGCAGTTCTTC
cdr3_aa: CASSDNRARGNEQFF

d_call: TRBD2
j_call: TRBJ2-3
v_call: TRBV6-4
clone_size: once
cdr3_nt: TGTGCCAGCAGTGACGGCGGACTAGGTACGCAGTATTTT
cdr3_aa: CASSDGGLGTQYF

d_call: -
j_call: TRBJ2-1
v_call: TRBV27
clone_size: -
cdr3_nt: TGTGCCAGCGGTATCGTGCGGACTTTGCAGTTCTTC
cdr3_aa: CASGIVRTLQFF

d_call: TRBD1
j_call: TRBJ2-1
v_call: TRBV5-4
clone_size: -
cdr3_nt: TGTGCCAGCAGCGGACAGGGCCCCAGCTCCTACAATGAGCAGTTCTTC
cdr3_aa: CASSGQGPSSYNEQFF

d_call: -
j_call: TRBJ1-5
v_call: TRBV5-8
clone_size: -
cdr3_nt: TGTGCCAGCAGCTTGGAACAGGGTAACCAGCCCCAGCATTTT
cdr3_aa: CASSLEQGNQPQHF

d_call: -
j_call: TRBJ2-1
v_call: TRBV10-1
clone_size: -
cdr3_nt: TGCGCCAGCGGGAGACTCTACAATGAGCAGTTCTTC
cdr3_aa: CASGRLYNEQFF

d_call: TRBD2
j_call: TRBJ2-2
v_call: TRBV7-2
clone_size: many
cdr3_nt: TGTGCCAGCAGCTTGGAGGGACTAGGCAACACCGGGGAGCTGTTTTTT
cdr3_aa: CASSLEGLGNTGELFF

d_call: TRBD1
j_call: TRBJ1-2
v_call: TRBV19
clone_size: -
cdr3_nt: TGTGCCAGTAGTATACAATTTTCGACAGGGAACTATGGCTACACCTTC
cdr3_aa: CASSIQFSTGNYGYTF

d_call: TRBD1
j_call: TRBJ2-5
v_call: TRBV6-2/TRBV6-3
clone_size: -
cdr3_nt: TGTGCCAGCAGTTCCTGGGGACAGGGGGCAAGAGAGACCCAGTACTTC
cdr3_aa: CASSSWGQGARETQYF

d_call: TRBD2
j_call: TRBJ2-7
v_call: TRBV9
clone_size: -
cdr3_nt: TGTGCCAGCAGCGAGTCTCAACTAGCGGAGACCTACGAGCAGTACTTC
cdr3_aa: CASSESQLAETYEQYF

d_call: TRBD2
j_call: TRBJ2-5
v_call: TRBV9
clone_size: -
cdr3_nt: TGTGCCAGCAGTGGTAGCGGGAGATCCGGGGAGACCCAGTACTTC
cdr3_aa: CASSGSGRSGETQYF

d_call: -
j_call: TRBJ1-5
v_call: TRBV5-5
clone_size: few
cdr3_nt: TGTGCCAGCAGCTTGGTCGGGGGGCGCGGGAATCAGCCCCAGCATTTT
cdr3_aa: CASSLVGGRGNQPQHF

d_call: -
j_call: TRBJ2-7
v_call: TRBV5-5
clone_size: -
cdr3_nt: TGTGCCAGCAGCTTGCAGGGGGGACCCTCCGAGCAGTACTTC
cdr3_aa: CASSLQGGPSEQYF

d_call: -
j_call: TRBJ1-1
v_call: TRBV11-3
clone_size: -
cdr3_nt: TGTGCCAGCAGCGAACCCTGGAGGGGTGTTGAAGCTTTCTTT
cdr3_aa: CASSEPWRGVEAFF

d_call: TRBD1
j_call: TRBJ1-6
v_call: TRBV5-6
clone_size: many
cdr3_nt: TGTGCCAGCAGCTCCGGGACAGGGTTTGTTTCACCCCTCCACTTT
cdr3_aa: CASSSGTGFVSPLHF

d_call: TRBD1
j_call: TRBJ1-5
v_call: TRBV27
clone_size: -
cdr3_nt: TGTGCCAGCAGTTTAACAGGGGGGTATCAGCCCCAGCATTTT
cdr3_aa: CASSLTGGYQPQHF

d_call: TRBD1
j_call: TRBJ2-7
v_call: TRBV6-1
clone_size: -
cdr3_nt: TGTGCCAGCAGTGAAGTGTTGGGGACAGCATTCTCCTACGAGCAGTACTTC
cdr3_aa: CASSEVLGTAFSYEQYF

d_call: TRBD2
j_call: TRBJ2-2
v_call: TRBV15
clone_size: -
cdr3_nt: TGTGCCACCAGCAGAGACCCACTGGCGGGACTAGCGGGAGCAGGGGAGCTGTTTTTT
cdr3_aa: CATSRDPLAGLAGAGELFF

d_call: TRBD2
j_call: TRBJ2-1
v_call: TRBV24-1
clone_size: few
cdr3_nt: TGTGCCACCAGTGATCCAGGACTAGGGGAGCAGTTCTTC
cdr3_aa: CATSDPGLGEQFF

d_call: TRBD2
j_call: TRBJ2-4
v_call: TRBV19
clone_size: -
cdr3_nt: TGTGCCAGTAGATCTGAGCGGGAGCGGGGAAACATTCAGTACTTC
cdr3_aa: CASRSERERGNIQYF